This T cell receptor (beta chain) was sequenced during a study of vaccination and CD4 T cells after COVID-19. For this clonotype: What it binds is not known.

Treatment: approximately nine-day PBMC culture with coronavirus spike peptide pools or control peptides (ViraFEST assay). Whole-study results and caveats: Median SARS-CoV-2-reactive clonotype numbers went up from roughly 21 to 40, but not significantly.

The Oncomine TCR Beta short-read assay was applied to DNA of cultured CD4+ T cells. One entry per CDR3 protein results from TCRdb running MiXCR on the PCR reads. The data hold tens of thousands of distinct CDR3 sequences, with about 45% observed a single time. This CDR3 has 13 amino acids. With V trimmed by 6 bases and J by 5 bases, 3 bases remained unmatched. The receptor comes from a human donor who had recovered from COVID-19. The rearrangement joins TRBV12-3 or TRBV12-4 to TRBJ1-2, with 10 positions matching TRBD1. Specimen: CD4+ T cells from blood, cultured in vitro. The CDR3 nucleotides are TGTGCCAGCAGCCAGGACAGGGGGTATGGCTACACCTTC. Its protein product is CASSQDRGYGYTF.